This T cell receptor (beta chain) comes out of a study of tumor and adjacent non-tumor tissue in lung cancer. This clonotype is deemed medium-sized (0.01 to 0.1%). No cell sorting was done before RNA was extracted from the tissue. V dropped 2 bases and J dropped 5 bases, with 4 bases sitting between them. The CDR3 is made up of 11 amino acids. Germline assignment: CDR1 MNHNS and CDR2 SASEGT. TCRbeta libraries were built with three rounds of nested PCR, modified from ARM-PCR. TCRdb reprocessed the multiplex PCR reads with MiXCR, giving one entry per CDR3 protein. The sample includes about 66,000 distinct CDR3 sequences, around 78% of them seen just once.

Specimen: lung tumor tissue. This sequence joins TRBV6-1 and TRBJ2-7, with D hard to call. The receptor comes from a man aged 55 to 70 with non-small cell lung cancer. The CDR3: CASSENHEQYF. The CDR3 DNA reads as TGTGCCAGCAGTGAAAACCACGAGCAGTACTTC.